The 12 T cell receptor beta chains below come from one sample, sequenced in a study of cytomegalovirus exposure and HLA in healthy donors. The PCR had 60 Vbeta and 13 Jbeta primers. TCRdb keeps only in-frame clones here, not all; method: immunoSEQ multiplex PCR. The data contain hundreds of thousands of clones, about three quarters of them seen just once; the ten biggest clones take up 2.5% to 3%. The sample comprised PBMCs. The origin of the receptors is an older woman in good health and CMV-seropositive.

The chain recombines TRBV6-1 with TRBJ2-3; 8 positions agree with TRBD1. The length of the CDR3 is 15 residues. Germline-derived CDR1 and CDR2 are MNHNS and SASEGT. The V and J ends lost 8 bases and 5 bases, in that order; junction bases with no gene match: 12. The CDR3 region is CASRTGQGVLDTQYF. For the CDR3, the DNA is TGTGCCAGCCGAACAGGACAGGGTGTATTAGATACGCAGTATTTT.

As DNA, the CDR3 is TGTGCCAGCAGCTTGGGGGGCAGCTACAATGAGCAGTTCTTC. Translation gives CASSLGGSYNEQFF. The chain carries TRBV5-4 and TRBJ2-1, with TRBD1 as a possible D gene (5 bases). The germline V gene has CDR1 SGHNT and CDR2 YYREEE (reference sequence). Trimming pared 0 bases from V and 3 bases from J, leaving 7 bases between. CDR3 length: 14 residues. The full variable domain, in which reference TRBV5-4 and TRBJ2-1 provide the parts outside the CDR3, is ETGVTQSPTHLIKTRGQQVTLRCSSQSGHNTVSWYQQALGQGPQFIFQYYREEENGRGNFPPRFSGLQFPNYSSELNVNALELDDSALYLCASSLGGSYNEQFFGPGTRLTVL.

This clone was seen only a few times. V is TRBV15 and J is TRBJ2-7; a possible D gene is TRBD1 (5 bases). CDR3 length equals 15 residues. Germline lookup yields CDR1 LNHNV and CDR2 YYDKDF (reference sequence). Trimming removed 0 bases at V and 3 bases at J, with 12 bases between. This chain's CDR3 is CATSRDKGSYYEQYF. The CDR3 bases are TGTGCCACCAGCAGAGATAAGGGGTCCTACTACGAGCAGTACTTC.

V and J are TRBV6-1 and TRBJ2-7, with D maybe TRBD1 (5 bases). The CDR3 spans 15 residues. Germline assignment: CDR1 MNHNS and CDR2 SASEGT. Trimming cost V 2 bases and J 7 bases, with 18 bases left between them. This CDR3 reads CASSERRQPLGEQYF. CDR3 DNA: TGTGCCAGCAGTGAAAGAAGACAGCCCCTAGGGGAGCAGTACTTC.

The rearrangement uses TRBV5-1 and TRBJ1-1, with TRBD1 as a possible D gene (6 bases). This CDR3 is built from 15 residues. Germline CDR1 is SGHRS and CDR2 is YFSETQ. V dropped 4 bases and J dropped 5 bases, with 18 bases sitting between them. The CDR3 here is CASSLSPPQGTEAFF. As DNA, the CDR3 is TGCGCCAGCAGCCTAAGCCCTCCCCAGGGGACTGAAGCTTTCTTT.

In this sample, this clone turned up a few times. The rearrangement links TRBV5-1 to TRBJ2-3; possible D gene TRBD1, 6 bases. Germline V CDR1 and CDR2: SGHRS, YFSETQ. The CDR3 extends over 14 amino acids. V was clipped by 0 bases and J by 2 bases, with 7 bases between them. The CDR3 sequence: CASSLDRVTDTQYF. The DNA of the CDR3 is TGCGCCAGCAGCTTGGACAGGGTCACAGATACGCAGTATTTT. Complete variable domain (other parts from reference TRBV5-1 and TRBJ2-3): KAGVTQTPRYLIKTRGQQVTLSCSPISGHRSVSWYQQTPGQGLQFLFEYFSETQRNKGNFPGRFSGRQFSNSRSEMNVSTLELGDSALYLCASSLDRVTDTQYFGPGTRLTVL.

This sequence joins TRBV4-1 and TRBJ1-2; weak D call: TRBD1 (6 bases). Germline V lookup: CDR1 MGHRA, CDR2 YSYEKL. V lost 3 bases and J 4 bases, leaving 12 bases between the germline ends. The CDR3 spans 14 residues. The CDR3: CASSHLQGSYGYTF. The CDR3 coding sequence is TGCGCCAGCAGCCATCTCCAGGGGTCCTATGGCTACACCTTC.

This clone is a singleton in its sample. This rearrangement joins TRBV21-1 to TRBJ1-5. TRBV21-1 is shown as a pseudogene. CDR3 length: 13 amino acids. The CDR3 nucleotides read TGTGCCAGCAGCAAAAAGGAGGTGGGTCCCCAGCATTTT. It is translated as CASSKKEVGPQHF.

The chain combines TRBV7-9 with TRBJ1-6; TRBD1 matches 8 bases. V lost 5 bases, J lost 7 bases, and 7 bases stayed unmatched. Germline V gene sequence: CDR1 SEHNR, CDR2 FQNEAQ (reference sequence). This CDR3 has 15 residues. CDR3: CASSPKDRENSPLHF. In DNA form, the CDR3 reads TGTGCCAGCAGCCCTAAGGACAGGGAGAATTCACCCCTCCACTTT.

The rearrangement joins TRBV5-5 to TRBJ2-7, with D perhaps matching TRBD2 (6 bases). CDR1 is SGHKS, CDR2 YYEKEE, per germline (reference sequence). This CDR3 has 15 amino acids. V lost 2 bases and J 0 bases, leaving 12 bases between the germline ends. CDR3 amino acids: CASSFSLAYSYEQYF. DNA for the CDR3: TGTGCCAGCAGCTTCTCTCTAGCGTACTCCTACGAGCAGTACTTC.

This clone was observed a handful of times. The chain links TRBV19 to TRBJ2-2; 8 positions agree with TRBD1. With 11 bases clipped from V and 7 bases from J, the junction kept 9 bases outside the gene matches. The CDR3 has 13 amino acids. Germline CDR1 reads LNHDA; CDR2 reads SQIVND (reference sequence). CDR3 residues: CACWDRFGGELFF. The CDR3 DNA follows: TGTGCCTGCTGGGACAGGTTCGGCGGGGAGCTGTTTTTT.

This rearrangement joins TRBV28 to TRBJ1-2, with 8 bases matching TRBD1. The CDR3 totals 16 residues. Germline lookup yields CDR1 MDHEN and CDR2 SYDVKM. V gave up 3 bases and J gave up 5 bases; unmatched junction bases: 11. The CDR3 DNA reads as TGTGCCAGCAGTTTGGTAGGACAGGGATATCGGTATGGCTACACCTTC. Its protein is CASSLVGQGYRYGYTF.